One and the same sample provided the 20 T cell receptor beta chains below, sequenced in a study of T cells in Graves' hyperthyroidism and ophthalmopathy. RNA transcripts yielded amplified TCR beta CDR3 regions. Carried out on the TCR CDR3, a first-round RT-PCR used the HTBI primer set. TCRdb re-analysed the multiplex PCR reads in MiXCR, keeping a single row per CDR3 protein. The sample shows a few hundred thousand distinct CDR3 sequences, approximately 15% of them seen only once. Sequencing was performed on blood. These receptor sequences come from an older woman with Graves' ophthalmopathy.

This clonotype occurred many times. This chain connects TRBV18 to TRBJ2-7; D assignment may be TRBD1 or TRBD2 (7 bases each). The CDR3 is made up of 14 amino acids. The V and J ends lost 3 bases and 5 bases respectively, with 14 bases between them. Germline lookup yields CDR1 KGHSH and CDR2 LQKENI. CDR3 protein: CASSPIAGGDEQYF. CDR3 DNA: TGTGCCAGCTCACCGATCGCAGGGGGGGACGAGCAGTACTTC.

This clonotype came up a few times. This rearrangement joins TRBV6-2 or TRBV6-3 to TRBJ2-7, with 11 bases matching TRBD2. The CDR3 spans 15 residues. V shed 5 bases and J 3 bases; nucleotides not matched to a gene: 6. Germline CDR1 reads MNHEY; CDR2 reads SVGEGT. The CDR3 nucleotides are TGTGCCAGCAGTCCTACTAGCGGGAGTTTCTACGAGCAGTACTTC. It translates to CASSPTSGSFYEQYF.

Concerning this clonotype itself: A read error may explain this, as a much larger clone is one base away. The gene calls are TRBV5-6 and TRBJ2-5, with TRBD2 as a possible D gene (5 bases). The CDR3 consists of 13 residues. CDR1 is SGHDT and CDR2 is YYEEEE in the germline V gene. With 5 bases removed from V and 5 bases from J, the gap between germline ends came to 13 bases. The DNA of the CDR3 is TGTGCCAGCAGTTTGTCGGGGATGGAGACCCAGTACTTC. It encodes CASSLSGMETQYF.

This clonotype appeared once. A read error may be the cause here, since a much bigger clone is one base away. This CDR3 reads CAGSLGIFTEAFF. For the CDR3, the DNA is TGTGCCGGCAGCTTAGGGATATTCACTGAAGCTTTCTTT. The V and J genes are TRBV7-2 and TRBJ1-1, with unresolved D. Germline CDR1 SGHTA, CDR2 FQGNSA. This CDR3 is built from 13 residues.

This clonotype was seen at least ten times. The rearrangement uses TRBV20-1 and TRBJ2-7, with D possibly called TRBD1 or TRBD2 (5 bases each). CDR1 is DFQATT, CDR2 SNEGSKA, per germline (reference sequence). V lost 1 base to trimming and J lost 3 bases, with 10 bases between them. The CDR3 has 13 amino acids. CDR3 amino acids: CSARGMGVYEQYF. CDR3 DNA: TGCAGTGCTAGAGGGATGGGGGTCTACGAGCAGTACTTC.

In the case of this clonotype: This may arise from a read error, as a much more abundant clone is one base away. The CDR3 region is CASSLDRLTVAFF. The CDR3 DNA sequence: TGTGCCAGCAGCCTGGACCGGTTGACTGTAGCTTTCTTT. This chain links TRBV6-2 or TRBV6-3 with TRBJ1-1; unclear D gene. This CDR3 is 13 amino acids long. Germline-derived CDR1 and CDR2 are MNHEY and SVGEGT.

This clonotype has at least ten counts. The chain recombines TRBV2 with TRBJ2-3, with 7 bases lining up with TRBD2. Per germline, CDR1 SNHLY and CDR2 FYNNEI. This CDR3 is 16 amino acids long. The ends lost 6 bases at V and 2 bases at J; junction bases unmatched: 11. The CDR3 region has the DNA TGTGCCAGCAGGCCGCGAGCGGGACTACTCACAGATACGCAGTATTTT. The encoded protein is CASRPRAGLLTDTQYF.

The V and J genes are TRBV7-2 and TRBJ2-5; tentative D call: TRBD1 (5 bases). With 3 bases removed from V and 2 bases from J, the gap between germline ends came to 13 bases. The CDR3 is 15 amino acids. Germline CDR1 reads SGHTA; CDR2 reads FQGNSA. The CDR3 region is CASSLGAGPQETQYF. The CDR3 DNA sequence: TGTGCCAGCAGCTTGGGCGCAGGGCCGCAAGAGACCCAGTACTTC.

This clonotype appeared a few times. The rearrangement joins TRBV6-2 or TRBV6-3 to TRBJ1-2; the D is unclear. The V end lost 3 bases, the J end lost 2 bases, and 13 bases lay between the germline ends. This CDR3 comprises 15 residues. CDR1 MNHEY and CDR2 SVGEGT come from the germline V gene. The CDR3 DNA reads as TGTGCCAGCAGTTATCGCCGGAGCTTAAACTATGGCTACACCTTC. Its translation is CASSYRRSLNYGYTF.

This clonotype has a count of ten or more. The CDR3 DNA follows: TGTGCCAGCAGCTTAGACCACAGGAGGTCCTGGGAGCAGTACTTC. The encoded protein is CASSLDHRRSWEQYF. J is TRBJ2-7 and V is TRBV11-2; the D gene could be TRBD1 or TRBD2 (5 bases each). The CDR3 runs to 15 residues. The germline V and J ends were trimmed by 0 bases and 7 bases, with 16 bases remaining between them. From germline, CDR1 is SGHAT and CDR2 FQNNGV.

This clonotype was found a few times. The rearrangement links TRBV28 to TRBJ1-3, with unresolved D. Germline-derived CDR1 and CDR2 are MDHEN and SYDVKM. The V end was cut by 6 bases, the J end by 1 base, with 13 bases between. The CDR3 loop spans 15 amino acids. The CDR3 region is CASSGGDISGNTIYF. The CDR3 region has the DNA TGTGCCAGCAGCGGCGGTGATATATCTGGAAACACCATATATTTT.

This clonotype was seen at least ten times. The J gene is TRBJ1-3, the V gene TRBV11-2, with D unclear. This CDR3 is 20 amino acids long. In germline, CDR1 is SGHAT, CDR2 FQNNGV. The germline V and J ends were trimmed by 0 bases and 0 bases, with 21 bases remaining between them. The CDR3 sequence: CASSLEWWQRDSFSGNTIYF. In nucleotides, the CDR3 is TGTGCCAGCAGCTTAGAGTGGTGGCAGAGAGACTCATTCTCTGGAAACACCATATATTTT.

This clonotype was observed at least ten times. This chain links TRBV5-1 with TRBJ2-2, with 10 bases lining up with TRBD1. Germline V CDR1 and CDR2: SGHRS, YFSETQ. With V trimmed by 4 bases and J by 3 bases, 9 bases remained unmatched. This CDR3 has 17 residues. The CDR3 is CASSLPTGGFDTGELFF. The CDR3 DNA sequence: TGCGCCAGCAGCCTGCCGACAGGGGGCTTTGACACCGGGGAGCTGTTTTTT.

This clonotype was detected ten times or more. The CDR3 reads CSATSWGEIRGPYEQYF. The DNA of the CDR3 is TGCAGTGCTACGAGTTGGGGGGAGATAAGGGGGCCCTACGAGCAGTACTTC. This chain joins TRBV20-1 and TRBJ2-7; TRBD1 might be the D (7 bases). The CDR3 contains 17 residues. Germline V gene lookup returns CDR1 DFQATT and CDR2 SNEGSKA (reference sequence). Between the trimmed V and J ends, which lost 4 bases and 2 bases, there was a span of 24 bases.

The chain links TRBV5-1 to TRBJ1-2; 8 nucleotides line up with TRBD1. Trimming cost V 4 bases and J 5 bases; bases outside gene matches: 10. CDR3 length: 15 amino acids. Germline CDR1 reads SGHRS; CDR2 reads YFSETQ. CDR3 in DNA: TGCGCCAGCAGCGCCAATAGAGGACAGGGATATGGCTACACCTTC. Translating it yields CASSANRGQGYGYTF.

This clonotype has just a few counts. The chain joins TRBV20-1 to TRBJ2-5; 7 bases match TRBD1. The V gene's germline CDR1 is DFQATT and CDR2 SNEGSKA (reference sequence). This CDR3 contains 15 residues. The junction had 7 bases not matched to a gene; V was cut back by 0 bases and J by 3 bases. The CDR3 DNA reads TGCAGTGCTAGAGATTACGTACAGGGGAAAGAGACCCAGTACTTC. Its protein is CSARDYVQGKETQYF.

In its sample, this clonotype was seen many times. This chain uses TRBV28 with TRBJ1-4, with D maybe TRBD1 (5 bases). Germline V gene sequence: CDR1 MDHEN, CDR2 SYDVKM. The CDR3 covers 15 residues. Trimming took off 3 bases at V and 4 bases at J, with 12 bases between the two ends. The CDR3 region is CASSFVTGFNEKLFF. For the CDR3, the DNA is TGTGCCAGCAGTTTCGTAACAGGCTTTAATGAAAAACTGTTTTTT.

This clonotype was observed a few times. The chain uses TRBV19 and TRBJ2-2, with 8 positions matching TRBD1. The CDR3 covers 16 residues. Per germline, CDR1 LNHDA and CDR2 SQIVND (reference sequence). The V and J ends lost 2 bases and 5 bases, in that order; junction bases with no gene match: 7. CDR3 residues: CASSIWNRGWTGELFF. DNA for the CDR3: TGTGCCAGTAGTATATGGAACAGGGGGTGGACCGGGGAGCTGTTTTTT.

This clonotype was observed at least ten times. J is TRBJ1-1 and V is TRBV2; weak D call: TRBD1 (5 bases). The V gene's germline CDR1 is SNHLY and CDR2 FYNNEI. The CDR3 runs to 15 residues. The V end lost 9 bases, the J end lost 3 bases, and 20 bases lay between the germline ends. CDR3 region: CASREGTGLDTEAFF. Here the CDR3 DNA reads TGTGCCAGTAGGGAGGGGACGGGGCTCGACACTGAAGCTTTCTTT.

V is TRBV15 and J is TRBJ1-1; no reliable D call. In germline, CDR1 is LNHNV, CDR2 YYDKDF (reference sequence). The ends were cut back, 1 base at V and 11 bases at J, with 23 bases in the middle. The CDR3 has 16 amino acids. The CDR3 spells CATSRGPVGFPHLAFF. The CDR3 DNA sequence: TGTGCCACCAGCAGAGGCCCCGTTGGGTTTCCTCATCTCGCTTTCTTT.